This TCR beta chain was captured in a study of CD8 T cells in Susac syndrome. Random hexamers were used to reverse transcribe roughly 0.45 to 1 ug of RNA. TCRdb fed the immunoSEQ multiplex PCR reads into MiXCR, producing one record per CDR3 protein. The sample yields 250,000 to 350,000 distinct CDR3 sequences, about 90% seen once. Sequencing of TCR beta was undertaken in CD8+ and CD4+ T cells derived from blood. The V gene lost 2 bases and the J gene lost 6 bases, with 7 bases spanning the gap. This CDR3 has 12 residues. Germline loops: CDR1 SEHNR, CDR2 FQNEAQ (reference sequence). V and J are TRBV7-9 and TRBJ1-1; no clear D. The clonotype originates from a human donor with multiple sclerosis. The sample taken for sequencing was CD4+ T cells from PBMCs. The CDR3 sequence is CASSLRGSEAFF. The CDR3 coding sequence is TGTGCCAGCAGCTTACGCGGTTCTGAAGCTTTCTTT.